Shown below are 25 T cell receptor beta chains from a single sample sequenced in a study of cytomegalovirus exposure and HLA in healthy donors. It was with 60 Vbeta and 13 Jbeta primers that the PCR ran. Generated by immunoSEQ multiplex PCR, the TCRdb table keeps only in-frame clones and is missing some. The repertoire consists of about 160,000 clones, with approximately 74% occurring once and the leading ten covering around 2.8%. Sequencing input: PBMCs. These receptors originate from a woman younger than 45 in good health and CMV-seronegative.

This clone was seen more than once but under ten times. The chain has TRBV19 and TRBJ2-3; 7 nucleotides agree with TRBD1. The CDR3 is made up of 14 amino acids. Germline-derived CDR1 and CDR2 are LNHDA and SQIVND (reference sequence). Trimming at V came to 6 bases and at J to 6 bases, leaving 9 bases not matched to a gene. The CDR3 sequence is CASSDRALGDTQYF. CDR3 sequence (DNA): TGTGCCAGTAGCGACAGGGCCTTAGGTGATACGCAGTATTTT.

The V and J genes are TRBV2 and TRBJ2-2; 10 bases match TRBD1. CDR1 is SNHLY, CDR2 FYNNEI, per germline. CDR3 length equals 17 residues. Trimming removed 6 bases from V and 4 bases from J; junction bases left unmatched: 11. The DNA for the CDR3 is TGTGCCAGCAGCTATACGACCGGGACAGGGGTCACCGGGGAGCTGTTTTTT. Translated, it gives CASSYTTGTGVTGELFF. The full variable domain, completed using reference TRBV2 and TRBJ2-2, is EPEVTQTPSHQVTQMGQEVILRCVPISNHLYFYWYRQILGQKVEFLVSFYNNEISEKSEIFDDQFSVERPDGSNFTLKIRSTKLEDSAMYFCASSYTTGTGVTGELFFGEGSRLTVL.

The chain links TRBV30 to TRBJ2-1; no clear D. The CDR3 runs to 14 residues. Germline CDR1 is GTSNPN and CDR2 is SVGIG (reference sequence). The ends were cut back, 0 bases at V and 0 bases at J, with 6 bases in the middle. In nucleotides, the CDR3 is TGTGCCTGGAGTGTAGTGAGCTCCTACAATGAGCAGTTCTTC. Amino acids: CAWSVVSSYNEQFF. Supplemented by reference TRBV30 and TRBJ2-1, the full variable domain reads SQTIHQWPATLVQPVGSPLSLECTVEGTSNPNLYWYRQAAGRGLQLLFYSVGIGQISSEVPQNLSASRPQDRQFILSSKKLLLSDSGFYLCAWSVVSSYNEQFFGPGTRLTVL.

This clone appeared a few times. This chain connects TRBV18 to TRBJ1-1; TRBD1 is a possible D gene (6 bases). V dropped 2 bases and J dropped 4 bases, with 11 bases sitting between them. The CDR3 covers 14 residues. The germline V gene encodes CDR1 KGHSH and CDR2 LQKENI. The chain's CDR3 is CASSPTGISTEAFF. The DNA of the CDR3 is TGTGCCAGCTCACCAACAGGGATTTCCACTGAAGCTTTCTTT.

This rearrangement joins TRBV13 to TRBJ2-1; 14 nucleotides align to TRBD2. V dropped 5 bases and J dropped 9; count of bases not matched to a gene: 9. Germline CDR1 and CDR2: PRHDT and FYEKMQ (reference sequence). The CDR3 sequence is 16 residues long. CDR3 coding DNA: TGTGCCAGCAGCCCCCCGACTAGCGGGGGGGTGGGTGAGCAGTTCTTC. Protein: CASSPPTSGGVGEQFF.

V is TRBV9 and J is TRBJ2-7; D perhaps matches TRBD1 (6 bases). Germline lookup yields CDR1 SGDLS and CDR2 YYNGEE. The CDR3 is 15 amino acids. V was cut by 0 bases and J by 2 bases, with 12 bases left in between. The CDR3 sequence is CASSVAQDRPYEQYF. The CDR3, as DNA: TGTGCCAGCAGCGTAGCTCAGGACAGACCCTACGAGCAGTACTTC.

The V gene is TRBV11-2, the J gene TRBJ2-5; a possible D gene is TRBD1 (5 bases). Trimming took off 5 bases at V and 1 base at J, with 11 bases between the two ends. Germline V gives CDR1 SGHAT, CDR2 FQNNGV. This CDR3 spans 14 amino acids. Here the CDR3 reads CASSLGLSQETQYF. CDR3 bases: TGTGCCAGCAGCCTGGGGCTATCCCAAGAGACCCAGTACTTC. Looking up the rest from reference TRBV11-2 and TRBJ2-5 gives the full variable domain: EAGVAQSPRYKIIEKRQSVAFWCNPISGHATLYWYQQILGQGPKLLIQFQNNGVVDDSQLPKDRFSAERLKGVDSTLKIQPAKLEDSAVYLCASSLGLSQETQYFGPGTRLLVL.

This clone came up a few times. The chain has TRBV7-2 and TRBJ1-1; D remains unclear. Germline V gene lookup returns CDR1 SGHTA and CDR2 FQGNSA. The CDR3 is 13 amino acids. Trimming left V 5 bases short and J 1 base short, with 8 bases between. In DNA, the CDR3 is TGTGCCAGCAGCCTCCTGTGGAACACTGAAGCTTTCTTT. This codes for CASSLLWNTEAFF. Based on the CDR3 plus reference TRBV7-2 and TRBJ1-1, the full variable domain is GAGVSQSPSNKVTEKGKDVELRCDPISGHTALYWYRQSLGQGLEFLIYFQGNSAPDKSGLPSDRFSAERTGGSVSTLTIQRTQQEDSAVYLCASSLLWNTEAFFGQGTRLTVV.

The gene calls are TRBV28 and TRBJ2-3; TRBD2 agrees at 7 bases. The CDR3 is 15 residues long. Germline CDR1 reads MDHEN; CDR2 reads SYDVKM. The J segment lost 3 bases and the V segment lost 4 bases, leaving 7 bases of the junction unmatched. In nucleotides, the CDR3 is TGTGCCAGCAGTTCGGGCGGGAGAGTTACAGATACGCAGTATTTT. It yields the protein CASSSGGRVTDTQYF.

The CDR3 DNA is TGTGCCTGGGACAGGTCAAGCTCCTACGAGCAGTACTTC. Translation: CAWDRSSSYEQYF. The V and J genes are TRBV30 and TRBJ2-7; D might be TRBD1 (6 bases). CDR1 is GTSNPN and CDR2 is SVGIG in the germline V gene (reference sequence). Trimming cost V 5 bases and J 0 bases, with 11 bases left between them. The CDR3 totals 13 residues. The variable domain in full, completed from reference TRBV30 and TRBJ2-7, reads SQTIHQWPATLVQPVGSPLSLECTVEGTSNPNLYWYRQAAGRGLQLLFYSVGIGQISSEVPQNLSASRPQDRQFILSSKKLLLSDSGFYLCAWDRSSSYEQYFGPGTRLTVT.

This clone has just one count. The same CDR3 is also encoded by other DNA sequences in this sample. The chain is built from TRBV7-9 and TRBJ2-3; D may be TRBD1 (6 bases). This CDR3 contains 12 residues. V was clipped by 5 bases and J by 6 bases, with 9 bases between them. Germline assignment: CDR1 SEHNR and CDR2 FQNEAQ (reference sequence). The CDR3 loop is CASSPQGDTQYF. In DNA form, the CDR3 reads TGTGCCAGCAGCCCCCAGGGGGATACGCAGTATTTT.

The V and J genes are TRBV4-3 and TRBJ1-1; D is unclear. This CDR3 has 16 amino acids. V shed 2 bases and J shed 3 bases, with 16 bases lying between them. Germline CDR1 is LGHNA and CDR2 is YSLEER. The CDR3 is CASSQSIDTTYTEAFF. Here the CDR3 DNA reads TGCGCCAGCAGCCAAAGCATAGATACGACTTACACTGAAGCTTTCTTT.

J is TRBJ2-1 and V is TRBV4-1, with 12 positions matching TRBD2. Trimming removed 4 bases from V and 4 bases from J; junction bases left unmatched: 5. CDR1 MGHRA and CDR2 YSYEKL come from the germline V gene. This CDR3 region has 16 residues. The CDR3 loop is CASSRLAGEPYNEQFF. In nucleotides, the CDR3 is TGCGCCAGCAGCCGACTAGCGGGAGAACCTTACAATGAGCAGTTCTTC.

This clone was seen only once. The chain is built from TRBV7-2 and TRBJ2-7; 7 bases fit TRBD1. V shed 1 base, J shed 7 bases, and the junction held 7 bases outside the gene matches. Germline CDR1 reads SGHTA; CDR2 reads FQGNSA. The length of the CDR3 is 14 residues. Here the CDR3 DNA reads TGTGCCAGCAGCTTAGAAACGACAGGGATTGAGCAGTACTTC. The encoded protein is CASSLETTGIEQYF. Complete variable domain (other parts from reference TRBV7-2 and TRBJ2-7): GAGVSQSPSNKVTEKGKDVELRCDPISGHTALYWYRQSLGQGLEFLIYFQGNSAPDKSGLPSDRFSAERTGGSVSTLTIQRTQQEDSAVYLCASSLETTGIEQYFGPGTRLTVT.

Remarks on this clone: Sequence at one end of the junction differs from germline and may be a read error. This chain uses TRBV7-9 with TRBJ2-3, with a possible D match to TRBD1 (5 bases). This CDR3 contains 16 residues. From germline, CDR1 is SEHNR and CDR2 FQNEAQ (reference sequence). The CDR3, as DNA: TGTTCCAGCAGGGCCCCCTGGGGCTCAGTGACAGATACGCAGTATTTT. It is translated as CSSRAPWGSVTDTQYF.

The chain recombines TRBV5-1 with TRBJ2-3; tentatively, D is TRBD1 (7 bases). CDR3 length: 16 amino acids. CDR1 is SGHRS, CDR2 YFSETQ, per germline. The ends were cut back, 1 base at V and 1 base at J, with 13 bases in the middle. The CDR3 loop reads CASSLWPGGRTDTQYF. CDR3 bases: TGCGCCAGCAGCTTGTGGCCAGGGGGGCGCACAGATACGCAGTATTTT.

The J gene is TRBJ2-1, the V gene TRBV10-3, with TRBD1 identical over 8 bases. Germline-derived CDR1 and CDR2 are ENHRY and SYGVKD. There are 15 residues in the CDR3. The V gene end was trimmed by 3 bases and the J gene end by 6 bases; junction bases not matched to a gene: 7. CDR3 sequence: CAISEFSGGGNEQFF. The CDR3 DNA sequence: TGTGCCATCAGTGAATTTTCAGGGGGCGGCAATGAGCAGTTCTTC.

This clone was seen a single time. This chain links TRBV27 with TRBJ1-1; a weak D match, TRBD1 (6 bases). Germline V gene lookup returns CDR1 MNHEY and CDR2 SMNVEV (reference sequence). This CDR3 is 13 amino acids long. Trimming took 6 bases from V and 3 from J, leaving 11 bases between them. The CDR3 sequence: CASSPTGYTEAFF. DNA for the CDR3: TGTGCCAGCAGCCCGACAGGCTACACTGAAGCTTTCTTT.

The rearrangement links TRBV7-3 to TRBJ2-1, with D tentatively TRBD1 (5 bases). The CDR3 totals 15 residues. The V gene's germline CDR1 is SGHTA and CDR2 FQGTGA. V lost 1 base, J lost 6 bases, and 13 bases lay in between. CDR3 DNA sequence: TGTGCCAGCAGCTTAAGACAGAACCCGGTCAATGAGCAGTTCTTC. This sequence encodes CASSLRQNPVNEQFF.

The V gene is TRBV29-1, the J gene TRBJ1-4; tentative D call: TRBD1 (6 bases). Germline V gene lookup returns CDR1 SQVTM and CDR2 ANQGSEA. The CDR3 consists of 12 residues. V was shortened by 5 bases and J by 6 bases, with 10 bases between the two germline ends. The CDR3, as DNA: TGCAGCGTTTACTCAGGGGATGAAAAACTGTTTTTT. Protein: CSVYSGDEKLFF.

This chain joins TRBV4-2 and TRBJ2-2, with TRBD2 matching 8 bases. The length of the CDR3 is 16 residues. Looked up from germline, CDR1 is LGHNA and CDR2 is YNFKEQ. V was clipped by 4 bases and J by 4 bases; unmatched bases: 8. The DNA of the CDR3 is TGTGCCAGCAGCCGGAAAGCGGGAGTCCCCACCGGGGAGCTGTTTTTT. Its protein is CASSRKAGVPTGELFF.

The table lists this clone with a few counts. The chain carries TRBV5-6 and TRBJ1-1; 7 nucleotides align to TRBD1. Germline V gene data show CDR1 as SGHDT and CDR2 as YYEEEE. V gave up 5 bases and J gave up 7 bases; unmatched junction bases: 8. The CDR3 is made up of 13 amino acids. The CDR3 nucleotides read TGTGCCAGCAGGCCTCAGGGGGTAGTTGAAGCTTTCTTT. It encodes CASRPQGVVEAFF.

The chain uses TRBV11-1 and TRBJ2-2, with a weak D call TRBD1 (6 bases). The CDR3 has 13 residues. Trimming pared 6 bases from V and 5 bases from J, leaving 10 bases between. Germline V gene lookup returns CDR1 SGHAT and CDR2 FQDESV (reference sequence). The CDR3 coding sequence is TGTGCCAGCAGACTTACAGGGACCGGGGAGCTGTTTTTT. It specifies CASRLTGTGELFF.

The sample holds a few counts of this clone. V gene TRBV4-1 combines with J gene TRBJ1-5; 7 bases are a match to TRBD1. The germline CDR1 and CDR2 sequences are MGHRA and YSYEKL. V shed 4 bases, J shed 0 bases, and the junction held 9 bases outside the gene matches. This CDR3 has 17 residues. DNA for the CDR3: TGCGCCAGCAGCCCCGGACAGGTTCTCAATAGCAATCAGCCCCAGCATTTT. It encodes CASSPGQVLNSNQPQHF.

CDR3 residues: CASSVVGVKEQFF. The CDR3, as DNA: TGTGCCAGCAGCGTAGTGGGAGTAAAGGAGCAGTTCTTC. The chain recombines TRBV9 with TRBJ2-1; the D gene is possibly TRBD2 (5 bases). This CDR3 has 13 amino acids. V lost 0 bases, J lost 10 bases, and 11 bases lay in between. CDR1 and CDR2 from the germline V gene are SGDLS and YYNGEE. Based on the CDR3 plus reference TRBV9 and TRBJ2-1, the full variable domain is DSGVTQTPKHLITATGQRVTLRCSPRSGDLSVYWYQQSLDQGLQFLIQYYNGEERAKGNILERFSAQQFPDLHSELNLSSLELGDSALYFCASSVVGVKEQFFGPGTRLTVL.